This T cell receptor beta chain was recovered during a study of blood T cell repertoires in COVID-19. Study context: COVID-19 samples, acute and convalescent, were from the United States, Italy and Spain.

The CDR3 is 15 residues long. Looked up from germline, CDR1 is MNHEY and CDR2 is SVGAGI. Trimming removed 6 bases from V and 0 bases from J; junction bases left unmatched: 6. Profiled with immunoSEQ multiplex PCR; TCRdb holds only in-frame clones, not every one. Of about 48,000 clones listed, less than 95% are singletons. The genes are TRBV6-5 and TRBJ2-7, with 9 bases fitting TRBD1. The clonotype comes from a man aged 70-80 years with acute or convalescent COVID-19. The sequencing sample was made of peripheral blood. The CDR3 loop is CASRAQGASSYEQYF. The CDR3 DNA is TGTGCCAGCAGGGCACAGGGGGCGTCCTCCTACGAGCAGTACTTC.